Sequencing of this TCR beta chain was carried out in a study of T-cell memory formation after mild COVID-19. Study-wide points: CD4+ contracting clones were found mainly in CM and EM, and CD8+ ones in EMRA. In pre-infection memory, a portion of responding clones appeared, which suggested that cross-reactive memory joined.

This clonotype has a handful of counts. The antigen remains unidentified. Researchers used 5'RACE with constant-segment primers to make TCR alpha and TCR beta cDNA libraries that carry sample barcodes and UMIs. TCRdb reanalysed the 5' RACE reads using MiXCR and keeps one entry per CDR3 protein. The table shows roughly 510,000 distinct CDR3 sequences, with 17% occurring only once. The CDR3 consists of 15 residues. The clonotype comes from an adult woman who had mild COVID-19 (a few samples of this study predate the infection). Cell type and time point are not known. Material: PBMCs or a T cell subset sorted from them (not recorded which). This sequence joins TRBV21-1 and TRBJ2-5. TRBV21-1 is assigned pseudogene status. CDR3 loop: CASSKEVPGRETQYF. The CDR3 coding sequence is TGTGCCAGCAGCAAAGAAGTACCAGGTCGAGAGACCCAGTACTTC.